This T cell receptor beta chain was retrieved from a study of cytomegalovirus exposure and HLA in healthy donors. Study at large: The Caucasian-associated ancestry cluster held roughly 81% of 398 genotyped donors. Study-level findings and limits: In a later analysis, 15,000 to 20,000 TCR beta sequences were associated with HLA alleles at 0.05 false discovery rate. Per a later analysis, HLA-associated TCR beta chains showed more clonal expansion than other, equally common TCR beta chains. Accurate prediction of HLA-A and HLA-B alleles (for most subjects) was reportedly achieved from TCR beta sequences.

A word on this clone: Its matching antigen is unknown.

Per germline, CDR1 SGHRS and CDR2 YFSETQ. Trimming removed 0 bases from V and 11 bases from J, with 11 bases in between. The CDR3 runs to 12 residues. The PCR employed 60 Vbeta primers together with 13 Jbeta primers. Using immunoSEQ multiplex PCR, the repertoire was profiled, and TCRdb retains in-frame clones only, with some absent. The table lists around 80,000 clones, under 80% of them singletons. Sequenced material: PBMCs. The clonotype was recovered from a man aged 40-50 years in good health and CMV-seronegative. The V gene is TRBV5-1, the J gene TRBJ1-1; no firm D call. CDR3 loop: CASSLGPTDAFF. The DNA for the CDR3 is TGCGCCAGCAGCTTGGGGCCCACAGACGCTTTCTTT. Full variable domain (outside the CDR3, taken from reference TRBV5-1 and TRBJ1-1): KAGVTQTPRYLIKTRGQQVTLSCSPISGHRSVSWYQQTPGQGLQFLFEYFSETQRNKGNFPGRFSGRQFSNSRSEMNVSTLELGDSALYLCASSLGPTDAFFGQGTRLTVV.